Below are 31 T cell receptor beta chains sequenced from a single sample in a study of blood T cell repertoires in COVID-19. Data came from immunoSEQ multiplex PCR; TCRdb stores just in-frame clones and leaves some out. The table includes tens of thousands of clones, more than 65% detected once. What was sequenced was peripheral blood. The receptors come from a man at least 80 years old with active or convalescent COVID-19.

The chain is built from TRBV5-1 and TRBJ1-1, with a tentative D call TRBD1 (5 bases). CDR1 SGHRS and CDR2 YFSETQ come from the germline V gene. Between the trimmed V and J ends, which lost 7 bases and 2 bases, there was a span of 15 bases. The CDR3 has 14 residues. The CDR3 DNA reads as TGCGCCAGCGCCCAAGGGGATCTAAACACTGAAGCTTTCTTT. As protein: CASAQGDLNTEAFF.

This clone was seen just once. The gene calls are TRBV7-8 and TRBJ1-3; TRBD1 matches 8 bases. CDR3 size: 15 residues. The V and J ends lost 7 bases and 2 bases, in that order; junction bases with no gene match: 7. Per the germline V gene, CDR1 is SGHVS and CDR2 is FQNEAQ. CDR3 sequence (DNA): TGTGCCAGCACCCATCCAGGGGGCGCTGGAAACACCATATATTTT. Translating it yields CASTHPGGAGNTIYF.

V usage is TRBV18 and J usage is TRBJ1-2; D gene uncertain. The CDR3 has 13 residues. Germline-derived CDR1 and CDR2 are KGHSH and LQKENI. V lost 1 base and J lost 5, with 8 bases in between. This chain's CDR3 is CASSPQGGYGYTF. CDR3 nucleotides: TGTGCCAGCTCACCACAGGGAGGTTATGGCTACACCTTC.

The chain links TRBV27 to TRBJ1-1; TRBD1 matches at 7 bases. J lost 6 bases, V lost 7 bases, and 8 bases had no gene match. In germline, CDR1 is MNHEY, CDR2 SMNVEV (reference sequence). The CDR3 is made up of 13 amino acids. The CDR3 DNA follows: TGTGCCAGCATCCCACGCAGGGGGGCTGAAGCTTTCTTT. This gives the protein CASIPRRGAEAFF.

The chain has TRBV20-1 and TRBJ1-5, with 9 nucleotides matching TRBD1. Germline values: CDR1 DFQATT, CDR2 SNEGSKA (reference sequence). The CDR3 extends over 14 amino acids. After removal of 3 bases from V and 7 bases from J, the junction contained 7 bases not matched to a gene. The CDR3 DNA is TGCAGTGCTAGTGATCCGGGACAGGGCCAGCCCCAGCATTTT. Protein product: CSASDPGQGQPQHF.

The gene calls are TRBV5-4 and TRBJ1-1, with D tentatively TRBD1 (5 bases). The germline gives CDR1 SGHNT, CDR2 YYREEE (reference sequence). This CDR3 comprises 15 residues. V lost 4 bases and J 0 bases, leaving 13 bases between the germline ends. CDR3 protein: CASSPGGGLNTEAFF. The CDR3 nucleotides are TGTGCCAGCAGCCCGGGGGGAGGTTTGAACACTGAAGCTTTCTTT.

The chain employs TRBV3-1 (or the pseudogene TRBV3-2) and TRBJ1-2; the D gene is possibly TRBD1 (5 bases). Germline V gene data show CDR1 as LGHDT and CDR2 as YNNKEL (reference sequence). Between the trimmed V and J ends, which lost 0 bases and 7 bases, there was a span of 9 bases. The CDR3 length is 13 residues. Here the CDR3 DNA reads TGTGCCAGCAGCCAAGATGGGCAGGGTGGCTACACCTTC. This sequence encodes CASSQDGQGGYTF.

The CDR3 spells CASSLVGTGVHEQYF. The CDR3 nucleotides are TGCGCCAGCAGCTTGGTCGGGACAGGGGTACACGAGCAGTACTTC. This chain connects TRBV5-1 to TRBJ2-7; 10 bases match TRBD1. This CDR3 spans 15 amino acids. V trimming: 0 bases; J trimming: 5 bases; junction bases outside the gene matches: 5. In germline, CDR1 is SGHRS, CDR2 YFSETQ. Using reference TRBV5-1 and TRBJ2-7 for the parts outside the CDR3, the full variable domain is KAGVTQTPRYLIKTRGQQVTLSCSPISGHRSVSWYQQTPGQGLQFLFEYFSETQRNKGNFPGRFSGRQFSNSRSEMNVSTLELGDSALYLCASSLVGTGVHEQYFGPGTRLTVT.

J is TRBJ2-7 and V is TRBV9; the match to TRBD2 covers 8 bases. The CDR3 has 16 residues. Trimming at V came to 2 bases and at J to 7 bases, leaving 14 bases not matched to a gene. The germline V gene encodes CDR1 SGDLS and CDR2 YYNGEE. CDR3 sequence: CASSVASQASGGEQYF. As DNA, the CDR3 is TGTGCCAGCAGCGTCGCCAGTCAGGCTTCGGGAGGGGAGCAGTACTTC. Full variable domain (remainder filled in from reference TRBV9 and TRBJ2-7): DSGVTQTPKHLITATGQRVTLRCSPRSGDLSVYWYQQSLDQGLQFLIQYYNGEERAKGNILERFSAQQFPDLHSELNLSSLELGDSALYFCASSVASQASGGEQYFGPGTRLTVT.

In this sample, this clone turned up once. The chain recombines TRBV30 with TRBJ1-5; possibly TRBD1 for D (5 bases). CDR1 is GTSNPN, CDR2 SVGIG, per germline (reference sequence). The ends were cut back, 0 bases at V and 9 bases at J, with 18 bases in the middle. The CDR3 spans 15 residues. As DNA, the CDR3 is TGTGCCTGGAGTGTACGGCAGGGCCCGACGTCGCCCCAGCATTTT. Its translation: CAWSVRQGPTSPQHF.

The table lists this clone with a count of one. The V and J genes are TRBV28 and TRBJ2-1; 11 nucleotides agree with TRBD2. Germline V CDR1 and CDR2: MDHEN, SYDVKM. Germline trimming cut 1 base from V and 7 bases from J; bases unmatched to any gene: 9. The CDR3 totals 17 residues. CDR3 in amino acids: CASSLSVAGGPLNEQFF. The CDR3 bases are TGTGCCAGCAGTTTATCGGTAGCGGGGGGGCCTTTGAATGAGCAGTTCTTC.

V is TRBV7-2 and J is TRBJ2-1; tentative D call: TRBD2 (6 bases). V was pared by 2 bases and J by 0 bases, with 17 bases between. Germline V gives CDR1 SGHTA, CDR2 FQGNSA. The CDR3 spans 18 residues. CDR3 sequence (DNA): TGTGCCAGCAGCTTATATCACGGAGGGCCCCGCTCCTACAATGAGCAGTTCTTC. Its protein is CASSLYHGGPRSYNEQFF. The entire variable domain, with the rest obtained from reference TRBV7-2 and TRBJ2-1, is as follows: GAGVSQSPSNKVTEKGKDVELRCDPISGHTALYWYRQSLGQGLEFLIYFQGNSAPDKSGLPSDRFSAERTGGSVSTLTIQRTQQEDSAVYLCASSLYHGGPRSYNEQFFGPGTRLTVL.

This clone was recorded once. This chain connects TRBV3-1 (or the pseudogene TRBV3-2) to TRBJ2-1, with 8 bases matching TRBD2. The CDR3 runs to 15 residues. CDR1 and CDR2 from the germline V gene are LGHDT and YNNKEL (reference sequence). V lost 1 base and J lost 5; bases outside the gene matches: 4. The CDR3 nucleotides are TGTGCCAGCAGCCAAGCGCGGGGGGAAAACAATGAGCAGTTCTTC. This gives the protein CASSQARGENNEQFF.

This clone was counted once. This chain uses TRBV20-1 with TRBJ1-2, with a weak D call TRBD1 (6 bases). Germline loops: CDR1 DFQATT, CDR2 SNEGSKA (reference sequence). This CDR3 comprises 14 residues. V dropped 3 bases and J dropped 0 bases, with 11 bases sitting between them. CDR3 nucleotide sequence: TGCAGTGCTAGTCGGGACAATACTAACTATGGCTACACCTTC. The encoded protein is CSASRDNTNYGYTF.

The CDR3 coding sequence is TGCGCCAGCTACTTGGACACGTCGTTGGGGTTTCAGCCCCAGCATTTT. Encoded protein: CASYLDTSLGFQPQHF. V and J are TRBV10-1 and TRBJ1-5; TRBD1 might be the D (5 bases). Trimming left V 8 bases short and J 6 bases short, with 23 bases between. The CDR3 is made up of 16 amino acids. Germline V CDR1 and CDR2: WNHNN, SYGVQD (reference sequence).

The V call is TRBV6-6, the J call TRBJ1-5, with D perhaps matching TRBD1 (6 bases). The CDR3 is 16 residues long. Looked up from germline, CDR1 is MNHNY and CDR2 is SVGAGI (reference sequence). Trimming shortened V by 0 bases and J by 7 bases, and 16 bases separated the two germline ends. The CDR3 DNA is TGTGCCAGCAGTTACTCGGACAGAATAGCGGGGCAGCCCCAGCATTTT. It specifies CASSYSDRIAGQPQHF.

The genes are TRBV10-3 and TRBJ2-2, with D perhaps TRBD2 (5 bases). V lost 4 bases and J 0 bases, leaving 6 bases between the germline ends. Per germline, CDR1 ENHRY and CDR2 SYGVKD. The length of the CDR3 is 14 residues. The CDR3: CAISGGPNTGELFF. Here the CDR3 DNA reads TGTGCCATCAGTGGCGGGCCGAACACCGGGGAGCTGTTTTTT.

In this sample, this clone turned up a few times. J is TRBJ2-7 and V is TRBV3-1 (or the pseudogene TRBV3-2); 8 nucleotides match TRBD1. Germline trimming cut 1 base from V and 5 bases from J; bases unmatched to any gene: 10. Germline V CDR1 and CDR2: LGHDT, YNNKEL (reference sequence). The CDR3 is 16 residues long. The CDR3 nucleotides are TGTGCCAGCAGCCAAGCAAGAGGAACAGGGGGGCACGAGCAGTACTTC. Translating it yields CASSQARGTGGHEQYF.

The rearrangement uses TRBV30 and TRBJ1-6; 7 nucleotides align to TRBD1. From germline, CDR1 is GTSNPN and CDR2 SVGIG (reference sequence). The CDR3 is made up of 15 amino acids. Trimming at V came to 5 bases and at J to 7 bases, leaving 11 bases not matched to a gene. CDR3 nucleotides: TGTGCCTGGGGTTTGACAGGGAATGTGAATTCACCCCTCCACTTT. As protein: CAWGLTGNVNSPLHF.

This clone was detected a few times. The J gene is TRBJ1-1, the V gene TRBV7-8; TRBD1 agrees at 10 bases. V trimming: 0 bases; J trimming: 9 bases; junction bases outside the gene matches: 4. Germline CDR1 and CDR2: SGHVS and FQNEAQ. The CDR3 is 14 residues long. The CDR3 bases are TGTGCCAGCAGCTTAGCGCAGGGACAGGGGAAAGCTTTCTTT. It is translated as CASSLAQGQGKAFF.

This chain links TRBV7-9 with TRBJ2-3; D uncertain. The CDR3 has 11 residues. V shed 10 bases and J shed 6 bases, with 11 bases lying between them. The V gene's germline CDR1 is SEHNR and CDR2 FQNEAQ (reference sequence). The CDR3 coding sequence is TGTGCCACCTCCCCTAAGGATACGCAGTATTTT. It specifies CATSPKDTQYF.

This chain uses TRBV11-2 with TRBJ1-5, with 7 bases that match TRBD1. This CDR3 region has 13 residues. The junction had 3 bases not matched to a gene; V was cut back by 5 bases and J by 5 bases. Germline lookup yields CDR1 SGHAT and CDR2 FQNNGV. The CDR3 DNA follows: TGTGCCAGCAGCCCAGACAGGGATCAGCCCCAGCATTTT. It yields the protein CASSPDRDQPQHF.

The chain carries TRBV27 and TRBJ1-2; the D gene is possibly TRBD1 (5 bases). This CDR3 has 15 amino acids. V gave up 2 bases and J gave up 2 bases, with 12 bases separating them. The germline gives CDR1 MNHEY, CDR2 SMNVEV (reference sequence). The CDR3 loop is CASSLRGDPNYGYTF. CDR3 coding DNA: TGTGCCAGCAGTTTACGGGGGGACCCGAACTATGGCTACACCTTC.

V usage is TRBV5-1 and J usage is TRBJ1-4, with TRBD1 matching over 7 bases. This CDR3 is built from 15 residues. With V trimmed by 4 bases and J by 5 bases, 8 bases remained unmatched. Germline CDR1 SGHRS, CDR2 YFSETQ. In DNA, the CDR3 is TGCGCCAGCAGCCCCCTCGGGACAGTCAATGAAAAACTGTTTTTT. This encodes CASSPLGTVNEKLFF.

This chain joins TRBV28 and TRBJ1-2, with D possibly matching TRBD1 (6 bases). CDR1 and CDR2 (germline): MDHEN, SYDVKM. V dropped 3 bases and J dropped 4 bases, with 12 bases sitting between them. The CDR3 runs 14 residues. CDR3 sequence: CASSFGQNTYGYTF. DNA of the CDR3: TGTGCCAGCAGTTTCGGACAGAACACCTATGGCTACACCTTC.

V gene TRBV5-1 combines with J gene TRBJ1-1; the D is unclear. From germline, CDR1 is SGHRS and CDR2 YFSETQ. The CDR3 runs 13 residues. V was clipped by 0 bases and J by 1 base, with 4 bases between them. CDR3 nucleotide sequence: TGCGCCAGCAGCTTGGACAGGAACACTGAAGCTTTCTTT. This gives the protein CASSLDRNTEAFF.

The V gene is TRBV6-5, the J gene TRBJ2-3; weak D call: TRBD1 (6 bases). CDR1 is MNHEY and CDR2 is SVGAGI in the germline V gene. The CDR3 is made up of 15 amino acids. The V end lost 5 bases, the J end lost 2 bases, and 14 bases lay between the germline ends. For the CDR3, the DNA is TGTGCCAGCAGTCCCGGGACACAAGTCACAGATACGCAGTATTTT. Protein sequence: CASSPGTQVTDTQYF.

Of note for this clone: One end of the junction fails to match germline, which may point to a read error. This chain uses TRBV25-1 with TRBJ1-2; possible D gene TRBD1, 5 bases. CDR3 length: 14 amino acids. From germline, CDR1 is MGHDK and CDR2 SYGVNS. CDR3 amino acids: CACRSGDPPYGYTF. In DNA, the CDR3 is TGTGCCTGCAGGTCGGGGGACCCCCCTTATGGCTACACCTTC.

This chain joins TRBV3-1 (or the pseudogene TRBV3-2) and TRBJ1-4; no reliable D call. The germline gives CDR1 LGHDT, CDR2 YNNKEL (reference sequence). V was cut by 0 bases and J by 6 bases, with 8 bases left in between. The CDR3 is made up of 14 amino acids. CDR3: CASSQDFGDEKLFF. CDR3 bases: TGTGCCAGCAGCCAAGATTTCGGGGATGAAAAACTGTTTTTT.

This chain connects TRBV29-1 to TRBJ1-2; D is uncertain. The CDR3 spans 14 residues. Trimming took off 6 bases at V and 2 bases at J, with 16 bases between the two ends. Germline loops: CDR1 SQVTM, CDR2 ANQGSEA. The CDR3 sequence: CSVVPLGGNYGYTF. The CDR3 bases are TGCAGCGTCGTTCCCCTAGGAGGGAACTATGGCTACACCTTC.

The rearrangement joins TRBV5-1 to TRBJ2-1; no clear D gene. Germline values: CDR1 SGHRS, CDR2 YFSETQ. V gave up 1 base and J gave up 4 bases, with 9 bases separating them. The CDR3 runs 14 residues. DNA of the CDR3: TGCGCCAGCAGCTTGAACAGTAGATACAATGAGCAGTTCTTC. Protein sequence: CASSLNSRYNEQFF. Together with reference TRBV5-1 and TRBJ2-1, the CDR3 gives the full variable domain: KAGVTQTPRYLIKTRGQQVTLSCSPISGHRSVSWYQQTPGQGLQFLFEYFSETQRNKGNFPGRFSGRQFSNSRSEMNVSTLELGDSALYLCASSLNSRYNEQFFGPGTRLTVL.